This TCR beta chain comes out of a study of shared clonotypes between healthy human individuals. The data were produced by immunoSEQ multiplex PCR, yet TCRdb's version contains in-frame clones alone and is incomplete. The sample lists some 1.1 million clones, 60% to 80% occurring once. Germline CDR1 LNHDA, CDR2 SQIVND (reference sequence). The V gene end was trimmed by 11 bases and the J gene end by 0 bases; junction bases not matched to a gene: 12. The CDR3 has 16 residues. V gene TRBV19 combines with J gene TRBJ2-2; 7 nucleotides match TRBD1. The sequenced sample was memory CD4+ T cells from PBMCs. Indicated subset: CD45RA-negative fraction. The receptor was derived from a man between 18 and 29 years old in good health. Some clones in this sample may be carry-over from other donors' samples. CDR3 in amino acids: CARWNGTAANTGELFF. CDR3 in DNA: TGTGCCCGGTGGAACGGGACAGCAGCGAACACCGGGGAGCTGTTTTTT.